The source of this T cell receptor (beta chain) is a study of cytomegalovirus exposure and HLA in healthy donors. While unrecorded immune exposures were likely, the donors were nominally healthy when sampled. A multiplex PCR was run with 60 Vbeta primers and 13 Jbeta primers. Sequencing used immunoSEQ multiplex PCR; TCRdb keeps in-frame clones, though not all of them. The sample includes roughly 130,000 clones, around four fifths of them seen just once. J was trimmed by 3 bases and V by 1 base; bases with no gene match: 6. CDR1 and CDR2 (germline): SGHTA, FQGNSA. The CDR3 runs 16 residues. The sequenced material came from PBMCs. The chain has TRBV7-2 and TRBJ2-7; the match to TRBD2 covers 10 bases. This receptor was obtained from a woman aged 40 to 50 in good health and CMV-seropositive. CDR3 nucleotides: TGTGCCAGCAGCTTAGTTGGCCTAGCGGGAGACTACGAGCAGTACTTC. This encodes CASSLVGLAGDYEQYF.